This T cell receptor (beta chain) was identified in a study of beta chain bispecific antibodies for T cell cancers (dated by TCRdb to the early 2020s). For the wider study: T cells from healthy donors were cocultured with T cell leukemia lines in the presence of bispecific antibodies, after which the depletion of each TRBV family was measured by TRBV sequencing of the surviving cells.

The paper as a whole reports these results and caveats: Every sequenced sample was a mix of normal T cells and leukemia cell line cells, and most of the targeted TRBV signal originated from the leukemia cells instead of the normal T cells.

For two to four days, T cells were expanded from blood mononuclear cells using either the anti-CD3 antibody OKT3 or CD3/CD28 Dynabeads. Expanded T cells were maintained in RPMI 1640 supplemented with 10% fetal bovine serum, recombinant human IL-2 (approximately 99 IU/ml) and IL-7 (around 5.3 ng/ml). Each coculture mixed around 50,000 target cells and around 50,000 normal T cells with bispecific antibody in around 99 ul and was incubated at 37 degrees C for under 20 hours. Each bispecific antibody consisted of two single-chain variable fragments expressed in a single-chain diabody format with a His tag. Effector T cells came from healthy human donors; peripheral blood mononuclear cells were isolated from leukapheresis samples by Ficoll density gradient centrifugation. Unique molecular identifier barcodes were incorporated into the libraries and were used for clonotype quantification. Qiagen AllPrep DNA/RNA Micro kits were used to isolate total RNA, and an Agilent TapeStation was used to check RNA quality. TCR beta libraries were constructed by 5' RACE, in which cDNA synthesis was followed by two PCR steps with TCR beta constant-region gene-specific primers. Sequencing of the TCR beta libraries was done on an Illumina MiSeq platform. Processing in the source paper ran as follows. MIGEC, MiXCR and VDJtools were used for read processing. The frequency of each clonotype was calculated as the fraction of all unique molecular identifiers in the sample that belonged to that clonotype. The raw public data were reprocessed by TCRdb itself: fastp quality trimming at Q25, MiXCR clonotype calling, in-frame beta chains only. Under each unique CDR3 protein, matching rows form one entry showing the most common genes and DNA. V and J calls and clone size were set by TCRdb, not the authors. Present in this sample are 20,000 to 25,000 distinct CDR3 sequences, over 2.5% of which were seen just once. The ten top clones hold over 25% of the sample.

This clonotype was seen at least ten times. Its antigen is not yet known. Qualities for individual bases were not recorded, and no much larger clone is one base off. The sample taken for sequencing was healthy donor T cells cultured with leukemia cells. The sequence was collected from a human donor in good health. Some clones in this sample may be carry-over from other donors' samples.

The DNA is as follows: TGTGCCAGCAGTGCCTCGGGACAGGGCTACACTGAAGCTTTCTTT. It is translated as CASSASGQGYTEAFF. The rearrangement combines TRBV6-4 with TRBJ1-1, with TRBD1 matching 9 junction bases. Spanning cysteine to phenylalanine, the CDR3 consists of 15 amino acids. The kept DNA is CDR3 alone, 45 bases in frame from the first base. V has 4 bases trimmed and J has 3 bases trimmed; junction bases matching no gene number 6. Sequences MRHNA (CDR1) and SNTAGT (CDR2) are obtained from the germline V gene.